A selection of T cell receptor beta chains follows, all from one sample in a study of cytotoxic CD8 clonotypes in ibrutinib-treated CLL. Data came from immunoSEQ multiplex PCR; TCRdb stores just in-frame clones and leaves some out. This sample has over 250,000 clones; 70% to 80% occur once, and the top ten carry about 5.3%. Material: PBMCs, obtained at disease progression, from a patient treated with ibrutinib. These receptors were taken from a human donor with chronic lymphocytic leukemia. The CDR3 runs from the conserved cysteine through the conserved F or W. Each record gives: CDR3 length, V gene, J gene, CDR3 protein.

>15|TRBV7-2|TRBJ2-7
CASSLGWASGYEQYF
>14|TRBV5-4|TRBJ2-5
CASSLGTSGETQYF
>14|TRBV11-2|TRBJ2-7
CASSLRQGGYEQYF
>11|TRBV7-8|TRBJ2-2
CASSTVAELFF
>13|TRBV5-6|TRBJ1-2
CASSLGQNYGYTF
>11|TRBV5-1|TRBJ2-7
CASSSSYEQYF
>19|TRBV7-9|TRBJ2-2
CASRGQPGLAGQNTGELFF
>13|TRBV2|TRBJ2-1
CASSERQDNEQFF
>14|TRBV7-9|TRBJ2-3
CASNTALSTDTQYF
>13|TRBV10-3|TRBJ1-5
CAIKRDSNQPQHF
>12|TRBV29-1|TRBJ1-2
CSVGPAEGAATF
>15|TRBV9|TRBJ2-3
CASSVWGSPPDTQYF
>17|TRBV19|TRBJ2-4
CASSLPLGTLAKNIQYF
>15|TRBV18|TRBJ1-6
CASSKGQIINSPLHF
>13|TRBV19|TRBJ1-2
CASSIEIGYGYTF
>14|TRBV19|TRBJ2-7
CASSTSLSSYEQYF
>12|TRBV6-6|TRBJ2-2
CASSYSAGELFF
>16|TRBV7-6|TRBJ2-2
CASSTPPGPNTGELFF
>12|TRBV5-1|TRBJ1-1
CASSLTGAEAFF
>14|TRBV19|TRBJ2-5
CASSREAGVETQYF
>15|TRBV15|TRBJ2-7
CATSPHGAGGNEQYF
>13|TRBV2|TRBJ1-2
CASSTGAYYGYTF
>15|TRBV28|TRBJ1-2
CASFRWPSKPYGYTF
>14|TRBV5-6|TRBJ1-1
CASSLGLMNTEAFF
>15|TRBV7-3|TRBJ1-2
CASSFTGKANYGYTF
>15|TRBV29-1|TRBJ2-7
CSVAGTSGRFYEQYF